This T cell receptor beta chain was retrieved from a study of blood T cells in healthy people across ages. Whole-study context: About one barcoded beta molecule was captured per two T cells (by template switching).

This clonotype has a handful of counts. Its specificity is unknown. Primers used in a second PCR of roughly 6 to 12 cycles were a sample-barcoded 5' primer and a J-beta primer mix. Through a template-switch adaptor with 12 random nucleotides, each cDNA molecule received a tag. A single record per CDR3 protein comes from TCRdb applying MiXCR to the 5' RACE reads. The sample has about a million distinct CDR3 sequences, approximately 50% seen once; the top ten hold about a fifth. CDR3 length equals 17 residues. The V and J ends lost 2 bases and 3 bases respectively, with 17 bases between them. The germline gives CDR1 MNHEY, CDR2 SMNVEV (reference sequence). Study-wide results and limits: More naive CD4+ cells and higher diversity were found in long-lived than in aged donors. Strong correlation linked observed beta diversity and percent naive T cells.

The V call is TRBV27, the J call TRBJ1-5; perhaps TRBD1 as D (5 bases). This clonotype originated in an older woman in good health. The sequenced sample consisted of blood. CDR3 sequence reads: CASSLAGPGSVNQPQHF. The CDR3 region has the DNA TGTGCCAGCAGTTTAGCCGGACCAGGGAGTGTCAATCAGCCCCAGCATTTT.